This TCR beta chain was identified in a study of blood T cell repertoires in COVID-19. Study as a whole: Spain, Italy and the United States supplied samples that represented acute and convalescent COVID-19. In each case, the material was cDNA or gDNA derived from T cells, B-cell-depleted T cells, or PBMCs.

Trimming shortened V by 7 bases and J by 2 bases, and 18 bases separated the two germline ends. Germline values: CDR1 SQVTM, CDR2 ANQGSEA. The CDR3 consists of 15 residues. As originally analysed: Cell counts per sample came from amplifying reference gene primers. Measured with immunoSEQ multiplex PCR; TCRdb has only the in-frame clones, and not every one. V, J and clone size were drawn from that table, and D and trimming were deduced from the DNA. The sample comprises 40,000 to 50,000 clones, around 86% of which are singletons, and around 5% rests with the top ten. The sequencing input was peripheral blood. This sequence joins TRBV29-1 and TRBJ2-1, with a possible D match to TRBD1 (6 bases). The receptor comes from a middle-aged man with active COVID-19. CDR3 sequence reads: CSGPGTHDTYNEQFF. In DNA, the CDR3 is TGCAGCGGCCCAGGGACACATGATACCTACAATGAGCAGTTCTTC.